These 17 T cell receptor beta chains share one sample of origin, sequenced in a study of blood T cell repertoires in COVID-19 (dated by TCRdb to about 2020). Library preparation employed the immunoSEQ multiplex PCR assay. Not all clones reach the TCRdb copy of this immuneACCESS table, which keeps in-frame sequences only. Checked studies attribute under half of the gap to unresolved V genes and leave the rest unexplained. The sample table shows 45,000 to 65,000 clones, and approximately 83% are seen once. The biggest ten clones account for 10% to 13% of the sample. Sequenced sample: peripheral blood. Source of these receptors: a man younger than 40 with COVID-19, enrolled during active disease.

The chain couples TRBV27 to TRBJ1-5; tentative D call: TRBD1 (6 bases). The germline gives CDR1 MNHEY, CDR2 SMNVEV (reference sequence). The CDR3 consists of 14 residues. V dropped 2 bases and J dropped 6 bases, with 11 bases sitting between them. The CDR3 loop reads CASSLEGGGQPQHF. The CDR3, as DNA: TGTGCCAGCAGTTTAGAAGGGGGGGGTCAGCCCCAGCATTTT.

The chain couples TRBV18 to TRBJ1-2, with D hard to call. V lost 1 base and J 0 bases, leaving 18 bases between the germline ends. CDR1 is KGHSH and CDR2 is LQKENI in the germline V gene. The CDR3 length is 18 residues. The DNA of the CDR3 is TGTGCCAGCTCACCACGGGCCAGAGGGCAATCTTCTAACTATGGCTACACCTTC. Residues: CASSPRARGQSSNYGYTF.

The chain couples TRBV6-1 to TRBJ1-5; D unclear. The CDR3 consists of 12 residues. V dropped 2 bases and J dropped 3 bases, with 2 bases sitting between them. CDR1 and CDR2 from the germline V gene are MNHNS and SASEGT. DNA of the CDR3: TGTGCCAGCAGTGAACTCAATCAGCCCCAGCATTTT. It specifies CASSELNQPQHF.

V usage is TRBV2 and J usage is TRBJ1-2; D is uncertain. CDR1 and CDR2 from the germline V gene are SNHLY and FYNNEI. Trimming left V 2 bases short and J 6 bases short, with 13 bases between. CDR3 length: 14 amino acids. CDR3 in amino acids: CASSERGNKDGYTF. The CDR3 DNA reads TGTGCCAGCAGTGAACGAGGGAATAAGGATGGCTACACCTTC.

The chain is built from TRBV11-2 and TRBJ2-3; D is unclear. The V end was cut by 9 bases, the J end by 0 bases, with 4 bases between. Germline V lookup: CDR1 SGHAT, CDR2 FQNNGV. The CDR3 covers 11 residues. DNA for the CDR3: TGTGCCAGTAGTAGCACAGATACGCAGTATTTT. Translating it yields CASSSTDTQYF.

V and J are TRBV19 and TRBJ2-1; 11 bases match TRBD2. CDR1 LNHDA and CDR2 SQIVND come from the germline V gene (reference sequence). V shed 6 bases and J 4 bases; nucleotides not matched to a gene: 5. The CDR3 totals 15 residues. CDR3 nucleotide sequence: TGTGCCAGTAGGGACGGGACTAGCGGTTACAATGAGCAGTTCTTC. Residues: CASRDGTSGYNEQFF.

On this clone: At one of its ends the junction is not consistent with the germline gene, which may arise from a read error. The same CDR3 also results from other DNA sequences found in this sample. The chain is built from TRBV18 and TRBJ2-7, with 11 bases aligning to TRBD2. There are 14 residues in the CDR3. Germline values: CDR1 KGHSH, CDR2 LQKENI. In nucleotides, the CDR3 is TGCGCCAGCTCACCCGGGACTAGCGGCTACGAGCAGTACTTC. It codes for CASSPGTSGYEQYF.

This clone was counted only a few times. The chain has TRBV7-8 and TRBJ1-5; D is undetermined. Looked up from germline, CDR1 is SGHVS and CDR2 is FQNEAQ. The V gene lost 2 bases and the J gene lost 7 bases, with 9 bases spanning the gap. The CDR3 extends over 13 amino acids. CDR3 nucleotides: TGTGCCAGCAGCTTATCCGAGTTACAGCCCCAGCATTTT. It translates to CASSLSELQPQHF.

The gene calls are TRBV12-3 or TRBV12-4 and TRBJ2-7; TRBD2 matches 9 bases. This CDR3 has 13 amino acids. V trimming: 3 bases; J trimming: 6 bases; junction bases outside the gene matches: 3. The CDR3 region has the DNA TGTGCCAGCAGTTTTAGCGGGAGTACCGAGCAGTACTTC. Translated: CASSFSGSTEQYF.

This chain uses TRBV2 with TRBJ2-7, with 7 bases aligning to TRBD1. Germline CDR1 reads SNHLY; CDR2 reads FYNNEI. V trimming: 6 bases; J trimming: 4 bases; junction bases outside the gene matches: 9. The CDR3 has 14 amino acids. CDR3 bases: TGTGCCAGCAGGGAGGACAGGTTCAAATACGAGCAGTACTTC. Translated, it gives CASREDRFKYEQYF.

This rearrangement joins TRBV30 to TRBJ1-6; possible D gene TRBD1, 6 bases. This CDR3 is built from 17 residues. V was pared by 4 bases and J by 0 bases, with 16 bases between. Germline V lookup: CDR1 GTSNPN, CDR2 SVGIG (reference sequence). The CDR3 DNA sequence: TGTGCCTGGAACGGAGGACAGAACTACTCCTATAATTCACCCCTCCACTTT. It is translated as CAWNGGQNYSYNSPLHF.

The genes are TRBV9 and TRBJ2-7; 9 positions agree with TRBD2. The germline V gene encodes CDR1 SGDLS and CDR2 YYNGEE. The J segment lost 5 bases and the V segment lost 5 bases, leaving 8 bases of the junction unmatched. The CDR3 contains 14 residues. CDR3 sequence reads: CASSGSGREDEQYF. For the CDR3, the DNA is TGTGCCAGCAGTGGTAGCGGGAGAGAAGACGAGCAGTACTTC. Drawing the rest from reference TRBV9 and TRBJ2-7, the complete variable domain is DSGVTQTPKHLITATGQRVTLRCSPRSGDLSVYWYQQSLDQGLQFLIQYYNGEERAKGNILERFSAQQFPDLHSELNLSSLELGDSALYFCASSGSGREDEQYFGPGTRLTVT.

The chain joins TRBV14 to TRBJ1-2, with 7 bases matching TRBD1. The CDR3 contains 16 residues. CDR1 and CDR2 (germline): SGHDN, FVKESK. Losses at the gene ends were 4 bases for V and 8 bases for J; bases not matched to a gene: 16. The CDR3 here is CASSPFVTGISGGYTF. The CDR3 DNA is TGTGCCAGCAGCCCCTTCGTGACAGGGATATCAGGAGGCTACACCTTC.

The sample holds a few counts of this clone. This chain links TRBV7-3 with TRBJ2-7; 7 nucleotides line up with TRBD1. The CDR3 sequence is 16 residues long. Germline assignment: CDR1 SGHTA and CDR2 FQGTGA. V lost 3 bases and J lost 2; bases outside the gene matches: 10. The CDR3 loop is CASSFIPGQLTYEQYF. The CDR3 bases are TGTGCCAGCAGCTTTATACCGGGACAGCTCACCTACGAGCAGTACTTC.

This clone appeared a single time. The chain carries TRBV2 and TRBJ1-2; D remains unclear. The CDR3 length is 13 residues. Trimming cost V 0 bases and J 8 bases, with 10 bases left between them. Per the germline V gene, CDR1 is SNHLY and CDR2 is FYNNEI. The CDR3 region is CASSEAPRKGYTF. The CDR3 DNA is TGTGCCAGCAGTGAAGCGCCCAGAAAGGGCTACACCTTC.

The rearrangement joins TRBV10-3 to TRBJ2-7; 10 nucleotides agree with TRBD1. The CDR3 covers 13 residues. J gave up 4 bases and V 5 bases, and 2 bases lay outside the gene matches. CDR1 is ENHRY and CDR2 is SYGVKD in the germline V gene. CDR3 DNA sequence: TGTGCCATCAGTTTGGACAGGGGGTACGAGCAGTACTTC. This codes for CAISLDRGYEQYF.

The count of this clone is one. The identical CDR3 is also encoded by other nucleotide sequences in the sample. The chain combines TRBV19 with TRBJ1-1; TRBD1 agrees at 11 bases. V lost 7 bases to trimming and J lost 5 bases; unmatched junction nucleotides: 6. CDR3 length: 14 residues. The germline gives CDR1 LNHDA, CDR2 SQIVND (reference sequence). Here the CDR3 reads CASTPGTGGTEAFF. The CDR3 nucleotides are TGTGCCAGTACCCCCGGGACAGGGGGAACTGAAGCTTTCTTT.